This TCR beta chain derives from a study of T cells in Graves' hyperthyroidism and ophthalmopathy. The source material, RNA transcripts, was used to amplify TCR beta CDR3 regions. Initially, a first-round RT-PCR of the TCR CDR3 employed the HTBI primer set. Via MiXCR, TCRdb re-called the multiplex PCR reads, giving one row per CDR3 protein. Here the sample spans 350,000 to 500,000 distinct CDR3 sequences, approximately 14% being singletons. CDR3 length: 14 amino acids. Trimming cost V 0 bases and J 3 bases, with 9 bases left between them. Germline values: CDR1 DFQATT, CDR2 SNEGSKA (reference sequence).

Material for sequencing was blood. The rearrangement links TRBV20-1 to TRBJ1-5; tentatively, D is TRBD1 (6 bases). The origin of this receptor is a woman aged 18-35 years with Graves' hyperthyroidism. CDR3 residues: CSAREGDINQPQHF. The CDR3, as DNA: TGCAGTGCTAGAGAGGGGGACATCAATCAGCCCCAGCATTTT.